This T cell receptor beta chain came from a study of OX40 agonist ivuxolimab in advanced cancers. Study details: Every 2 weeks, patients got intravenous ivuxolimab at one of six dose levels (0.01-10 mg/kg). Patients enrolled in dose escalation were diagnosed with hepatocellular carcinoma, melanoma, renal cell or head and neck cancer. Eligibility rules accepted prior anti-PD-1, anti-PD-L1 or anti-CTLA-4 therapy, and 35% to 40% had some.

Sequencing used immunoSEQ multiplex PCR; TCRdb keeps in-frame clones, though not all of them. Of tens of thousands of clones in the sample, 70% to 90% were seen once. Germline loops: CDR1 SGHRS, CDR2 YFSETQ. The CDR3 sequence is 15 residues long. With V trimmed by 6 bases and J by 2 bases, 9 bases remained unmatched. Peripheral blood came from all dose cohorts at three timepoints. The sample here was CD4+ or CD8+ T cells sorted from blood, taken in a trial of the OX40 agonist ivuxolimab. The rearrangement uses TRBV5-1 and TRBJ2-5; 8 nucleotides match TRBD1. The sequence was obtained from an adult with an advanced solid tumor such as melanoma, head and neck, liver or kidney cancer. The CDR3 sequence is CASTQTGARQETQYF. CDR3 DNA: TGCGCCAGCACCCAGACAGGGGCGAGACAAGAGACCCAGTACTTC.